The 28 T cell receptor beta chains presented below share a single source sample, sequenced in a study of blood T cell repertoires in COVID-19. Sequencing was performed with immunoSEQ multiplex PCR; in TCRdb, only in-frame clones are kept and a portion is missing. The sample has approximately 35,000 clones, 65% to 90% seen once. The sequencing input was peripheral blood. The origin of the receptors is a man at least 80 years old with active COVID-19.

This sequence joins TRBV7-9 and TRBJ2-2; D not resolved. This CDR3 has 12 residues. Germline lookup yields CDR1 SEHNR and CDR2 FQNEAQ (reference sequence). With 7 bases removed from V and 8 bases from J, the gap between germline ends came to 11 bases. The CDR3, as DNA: TGTGCCAGCACCCGCGTCGATGGGGAGCTGTTTTTT. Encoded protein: CASTRVDGELFF. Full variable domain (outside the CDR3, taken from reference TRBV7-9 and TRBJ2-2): DTGVSQNPRHKITKRGQNVTFRCDPISEHNRLYWYRQTLGQGPEFLTYFQNEAQLEKSRLLSDRFSAERPKGSFSTLEIQRTEQGDSAMYLCASTRVDGELFFGEGSRLTVL.

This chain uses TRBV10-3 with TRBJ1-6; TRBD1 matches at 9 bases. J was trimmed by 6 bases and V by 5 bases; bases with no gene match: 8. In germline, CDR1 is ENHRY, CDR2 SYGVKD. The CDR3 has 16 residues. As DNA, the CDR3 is TGTGCCATCAGTCAACCACAGGGGGCAGGTAATTCACCCCTCCACTTT. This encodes CAISQPQGAGNSPLHF.

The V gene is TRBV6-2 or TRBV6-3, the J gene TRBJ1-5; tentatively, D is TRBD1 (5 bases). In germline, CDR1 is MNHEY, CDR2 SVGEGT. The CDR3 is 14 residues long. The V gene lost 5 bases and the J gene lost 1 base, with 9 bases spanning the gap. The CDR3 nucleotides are TGTGCCAGCAGTATACGGGGGAGCAATCAGCCCCAGCATTTT. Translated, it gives CASSIRGSNQPQHF.

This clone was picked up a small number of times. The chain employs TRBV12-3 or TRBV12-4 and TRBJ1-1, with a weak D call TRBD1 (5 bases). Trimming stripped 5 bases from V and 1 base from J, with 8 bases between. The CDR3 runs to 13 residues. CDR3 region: CASSLTGNTEAFF. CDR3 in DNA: TGTGCCAGCAGTCTCACAGGGAACACTGAAGCTTTCTTT.

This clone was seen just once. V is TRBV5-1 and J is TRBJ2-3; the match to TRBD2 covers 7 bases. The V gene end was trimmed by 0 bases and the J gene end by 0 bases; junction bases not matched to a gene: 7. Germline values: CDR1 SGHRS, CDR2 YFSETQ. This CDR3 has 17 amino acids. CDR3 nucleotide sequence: TGCGCCAGCAGCTTGGGGGAGGGGTCAGGTAGCACAGATACGCAGTATTTT. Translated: CASSLGEGSGSTDTQYF.

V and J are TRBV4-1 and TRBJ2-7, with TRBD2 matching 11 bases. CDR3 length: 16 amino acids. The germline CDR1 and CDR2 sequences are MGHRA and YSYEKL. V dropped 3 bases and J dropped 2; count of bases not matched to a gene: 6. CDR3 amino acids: CASSQVILAGAYEQYF. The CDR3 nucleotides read TGCGCCAGCAGCCAGGTCATACTAGCGGGGGCCTACGAGCAGTACTTC.

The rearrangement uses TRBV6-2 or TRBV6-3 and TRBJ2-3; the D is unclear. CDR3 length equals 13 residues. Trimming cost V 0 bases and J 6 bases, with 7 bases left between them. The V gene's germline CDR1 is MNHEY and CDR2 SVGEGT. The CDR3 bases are TGTGCCAGCAGTTACTCGCAGGCGGATACGCAGTATTTT. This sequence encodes CASSYSQADTQYF.

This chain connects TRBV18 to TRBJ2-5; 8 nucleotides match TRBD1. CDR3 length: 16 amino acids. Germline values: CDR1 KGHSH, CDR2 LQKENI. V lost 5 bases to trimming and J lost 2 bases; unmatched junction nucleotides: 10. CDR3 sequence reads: CASSSRGQEFQETQYF. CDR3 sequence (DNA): TGTGCCAGCTCATCAAGGGGACAGGAATTTCAAGAGACCCAGTACTTC.

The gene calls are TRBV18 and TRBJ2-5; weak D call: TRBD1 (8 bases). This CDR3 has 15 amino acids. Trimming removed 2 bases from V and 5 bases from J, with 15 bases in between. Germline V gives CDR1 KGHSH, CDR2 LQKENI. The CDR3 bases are TGTGCCAGCTCACCAGGCGCGGGGGACAGGGAGACCCAGTACTTC. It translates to CASSPGAGDRETQYF.

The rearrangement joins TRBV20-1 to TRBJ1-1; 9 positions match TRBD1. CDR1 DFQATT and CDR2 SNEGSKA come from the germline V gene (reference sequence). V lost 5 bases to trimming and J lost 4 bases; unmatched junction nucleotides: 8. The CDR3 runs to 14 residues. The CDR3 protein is CSAGEPTGGTEAFF. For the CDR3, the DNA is TGCAGTGCTGGTGAGCCGACAGGGGGCACTGAAGCTTTCTTT.

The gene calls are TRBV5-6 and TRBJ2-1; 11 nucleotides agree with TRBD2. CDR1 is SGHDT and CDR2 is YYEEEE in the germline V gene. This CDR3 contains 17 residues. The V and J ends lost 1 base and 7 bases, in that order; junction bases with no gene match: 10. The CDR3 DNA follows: TGTGCCAGCAGCTTGTTTAGCGGGGGGGCCGTAAAGAATGAGCAGTTCTTC. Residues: CASSLFSGGAVKNEQFF.

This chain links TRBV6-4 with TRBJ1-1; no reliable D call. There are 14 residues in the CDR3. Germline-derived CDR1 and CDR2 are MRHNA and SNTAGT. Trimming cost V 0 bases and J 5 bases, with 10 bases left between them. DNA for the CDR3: TGTGCCAGCAGTGACTCGGGCGGGAGTACTGAAGCTTTCTTT. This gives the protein CASSDSGGSTEAFF.

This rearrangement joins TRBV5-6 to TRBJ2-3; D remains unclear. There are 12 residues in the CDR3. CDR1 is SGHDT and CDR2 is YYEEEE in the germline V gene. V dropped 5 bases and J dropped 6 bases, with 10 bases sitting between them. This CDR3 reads CASSSTPDTQYF. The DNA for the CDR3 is TGTGCCAGCAGTTCTACTCCGGATACGCAGTATTTT. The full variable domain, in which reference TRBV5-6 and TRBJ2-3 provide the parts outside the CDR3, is DAGVTQSPTHLIKTRGQQVTLRCSPKSGHDTVSWYQQALGQGPQFIFQYYEEEERQRGNFPDRFSGHQFPNYSSELNVNALLLGDSALYLCASSSTPDTQYFGPGTRLTVL.

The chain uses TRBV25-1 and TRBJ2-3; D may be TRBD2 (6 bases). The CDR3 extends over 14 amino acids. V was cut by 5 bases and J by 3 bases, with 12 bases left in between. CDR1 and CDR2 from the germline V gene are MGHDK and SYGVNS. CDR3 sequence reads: CASSLGGRTDTQYF. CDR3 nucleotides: TGTGCCAGCAGTCTCGGGGGAAGAACAGATACGCAGTATTTT.

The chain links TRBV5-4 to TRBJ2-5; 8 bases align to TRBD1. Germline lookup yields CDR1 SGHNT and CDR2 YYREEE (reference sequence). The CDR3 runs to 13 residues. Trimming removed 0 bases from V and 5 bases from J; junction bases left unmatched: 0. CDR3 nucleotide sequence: TGTGCCAGCAGCTTGGACAGGGGGGAGACCCAGTACTTC. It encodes CASSLDRGETQYF.

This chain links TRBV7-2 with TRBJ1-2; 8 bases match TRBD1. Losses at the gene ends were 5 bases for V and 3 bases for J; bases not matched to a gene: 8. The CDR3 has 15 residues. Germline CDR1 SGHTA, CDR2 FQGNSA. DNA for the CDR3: TGTGCCAGCAGCCTTACAGGGGGAGTCGACTATGGCTACACCTTC. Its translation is CASSLTGGVDYGYTF.

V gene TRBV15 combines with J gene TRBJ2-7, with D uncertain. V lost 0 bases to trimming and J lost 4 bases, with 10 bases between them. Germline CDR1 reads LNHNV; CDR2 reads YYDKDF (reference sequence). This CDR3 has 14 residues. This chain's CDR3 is CATSRDLAGYEQYF. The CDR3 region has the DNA TGTGCCACCAGCAGAGATTTAGCCGGGTACGAGCAGTACTTC. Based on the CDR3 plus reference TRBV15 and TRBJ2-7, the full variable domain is DAMVIQNPRYQVTQFGKPVTLSCSQTLNHNVMYWYQQKSSQAPKLLFHYYDKDFNNEADTPDNFQSRRPNTSFCFLDIRSPGLGDTAMYLCATSRDLAGYEQYFGPGTRLTVT.

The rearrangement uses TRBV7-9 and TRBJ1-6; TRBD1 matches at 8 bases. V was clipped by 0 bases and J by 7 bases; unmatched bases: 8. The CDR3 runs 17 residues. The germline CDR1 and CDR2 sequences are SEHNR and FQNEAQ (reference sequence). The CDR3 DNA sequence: TGTGCCAGCAGCTTAGCGCTCTCGACAGGGGTAAATTCACCCCTCCACTTT. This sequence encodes CASSLALSTGVNSPLHF.

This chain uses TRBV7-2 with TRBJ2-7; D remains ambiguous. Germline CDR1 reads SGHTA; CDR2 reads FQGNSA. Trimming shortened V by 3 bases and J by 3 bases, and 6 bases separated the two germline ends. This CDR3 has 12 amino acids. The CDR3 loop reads CASSFIHYEQYF. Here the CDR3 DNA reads TGTGCCAGCAGCTTCATACACTACGAGCAGTACTTC.

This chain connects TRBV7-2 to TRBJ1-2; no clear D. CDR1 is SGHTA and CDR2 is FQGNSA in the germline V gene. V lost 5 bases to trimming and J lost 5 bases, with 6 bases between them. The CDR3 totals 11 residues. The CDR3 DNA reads TGTGCCAGCAGCCCCAGTTATGGCTACACCTTC. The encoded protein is CASSPSYGYTF. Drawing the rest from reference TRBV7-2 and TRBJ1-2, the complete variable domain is GAGVSQSPSNKVTEKGKDVELRCDPISGHTALYWYRQSLGQGLEFLIYFQGNSAPDKSGLPSDRFSAERTGGSVSTLTIQRTQQEDSAVYLCASSPSYGYTFGSGTRLTVV.

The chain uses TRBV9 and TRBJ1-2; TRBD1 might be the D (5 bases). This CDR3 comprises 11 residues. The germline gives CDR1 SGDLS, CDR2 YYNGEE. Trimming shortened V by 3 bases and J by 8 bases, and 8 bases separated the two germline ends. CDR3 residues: CASSDRQGYTF. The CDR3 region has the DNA TGTGCCAGCAGCGATCGACAGGGCTACACCTTC. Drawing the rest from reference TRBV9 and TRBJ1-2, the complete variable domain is DSGVTQTPKHLITATGQRVTLRCSPRSGDLSVYWYQQSLDQGLQFLIQYYNGEERAKGNILERFSAQQFPDLHSELNLSSLELGDSALYFCASSDRQGYTFGSGTRLTVV.

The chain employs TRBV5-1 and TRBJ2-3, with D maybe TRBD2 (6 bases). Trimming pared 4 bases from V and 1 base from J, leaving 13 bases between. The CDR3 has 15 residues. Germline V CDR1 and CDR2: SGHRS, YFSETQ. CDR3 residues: CASSEPGLGTDTQYF. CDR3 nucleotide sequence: TGCGCCAGCAGCGAACCGGGACTGGGCACAGATACGCAGTATTTT.

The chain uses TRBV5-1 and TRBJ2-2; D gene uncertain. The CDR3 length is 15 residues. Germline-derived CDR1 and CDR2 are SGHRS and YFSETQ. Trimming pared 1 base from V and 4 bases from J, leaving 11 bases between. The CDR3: CASSLLSGSTGELFF. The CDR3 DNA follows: TGCGCCAGCAGCTTGTTGTCCGGGTCCACCGGGGAGCTGTTTTTT.

DNA for the CDR3: TGTGCCAGCAGTCCCGGGACACCGAGATTCTACGAGCAGTACTTC. Translated, it gives CASSPGTPRFYEQYF. The V and J genes are TRBV27 and TRBJ2-7, with D possibly being TRBD1 (6 bases). Between the trimmed V and J ends, which lost 5 bases and 3 bases, there was a span of 17 bases. Germline V gene data show CDR1 as MNHEY and CDR2 as SMNVEV (reference sequence). The CDR3 extends over 15 amino acids.

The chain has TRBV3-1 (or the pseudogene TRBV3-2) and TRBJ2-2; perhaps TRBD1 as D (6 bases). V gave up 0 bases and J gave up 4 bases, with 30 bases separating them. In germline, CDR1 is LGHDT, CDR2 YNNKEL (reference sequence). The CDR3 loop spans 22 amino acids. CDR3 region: CASSQEVIVFSGHPFGTGELFF. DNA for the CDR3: TGTGCCAGCAGCCAAGAAGTTATAGTGTTCTCGGGACACCCGTTTGGCACCGGGGAGCTGTTTTTT.

The CDR3 spells CASLTQGAGGNTIYF. In DNA form, the CDR3 reads TGTGCAAGTCTCACACAAGGGGCCGGAGGAAACACCATATATTTT. The chain couples TRBV12-2 to TRBJ1-3; the D call in the table, TRBD1, was not verified against the DNA. TRBV12-2 is shown as a pseudogene. This CDR3 region has 15 residues.

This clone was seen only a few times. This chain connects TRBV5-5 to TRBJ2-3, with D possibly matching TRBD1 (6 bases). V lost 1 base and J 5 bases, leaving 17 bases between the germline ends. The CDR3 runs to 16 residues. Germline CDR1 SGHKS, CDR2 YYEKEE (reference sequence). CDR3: CASSLYVGGGEDTQYF. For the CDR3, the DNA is TGTGCCAGCAGCTTGTATGTTGGTGGGGGCGAAGATACGCAGTATTTT.

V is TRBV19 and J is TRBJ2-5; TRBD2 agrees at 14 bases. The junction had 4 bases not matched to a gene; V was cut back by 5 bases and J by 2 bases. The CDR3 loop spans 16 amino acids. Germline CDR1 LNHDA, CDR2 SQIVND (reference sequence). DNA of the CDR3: TGTGCCAGTAGTCCTTGGACTAGCGGGGGGCAAGAGACCCAGTACTTC. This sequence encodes CASSPWTSGGQETQYF. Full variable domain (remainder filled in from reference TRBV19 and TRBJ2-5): DGGITQSPKYLFRKEGQNVTLSCEQNLNHDAMYWYRQDPGQGLRLIYYSQIVNDFQKGDIAEGYSVSREKKESFPLTVTSAQKNPTAFYLCASSPWTSGGQETQYFGPGTRLLVL.